This entry lists 27 T cell receptor beta chains sequenced from one sample in a study of T cells after yellow fever vaccination. TCRdb recomputed calls from the 5' RACE reads with MiXCR, one row per CDR3 protein. The sample carries 250,000 to 300,000 distinct CDR3 sequences, approximately 5.2% recorded once. The sample here was CD4+ T cells sorted from PBMCs, taken on the day of the yellow fever booster vaccination. These receptors were taken from a man aged 18 to 30 who received the YFV17D yellow fever vaccine.

Only a few counts were recorded for this clonotype. This chain links TRBV7-2 with TRBJ2-3; the match to TRBD1 covers 7 bases. The ends lost 9 bases at V and 3 bases at J; junction bases unmatched: 9. The CDR3 runs 14 residues. Per the germline V gene, CDR1 is SGHTA and CDR2 is FQGNSA. For the CDR3, the DNA is TGTGCCAGTGCATACAGGGGTGCGACAGATACGCAGTATTTT. This translates into CASAYRGATDTQYF.

This clonotype was seen a handful of times. The chain links TRBV7-9 to TRBJ1-2; D not resolved. The V gene's germline CDR1 is SEHNR and CDR2 FQNEAQ (reference sequence). The CDR3 is 14 residues long. The germline V and J ends were trimmed by 5 bases and 4 bases, with 14 bases remaining between them. CDR3 in amino acids: CASSAAVYLYGYTF. CDR3 nucleotide sequence: TGTGCCAGCAGCGCTGCTGTTTATCTCTATGGCTACACCTTC. Based on the CDR3 plus reference TRBV7-9 and TRBJ1-2, the full variable domain is DTGVSQNPRHKITKRGQNVTFRCDPISEHNRLYWYRQTLGQGPEFLTYFQNEAQLEKSRLLSDRFSAERPKGSFSTLEIQRTEQGDSAMYLCASSAAVYLYGYTFGSGTRLTVV.

The sample holds a few counts of this clonotype. This sequence joins TRBV4-2 and TRBJ1-2, with 10 bases matching TRBD1. The CDR3 consists of 12 residues. Germline trimming cut 9 bases from V and 6 bases from J; bases unmatched to any gene: 4. Germline V CDR1 and CDR2: LGHNA, YNFKEQ. This CDR3 is CASQDRGHGYTF. CDR3 in DNA: TGTGCCAGTCAAGACAGGGGGCATGGCTACACCTTC.

V gene TRBV20-1 combines with J gene TRBJ1-2; TRBD1 matches 7 bases. V was pared by 6 bases and J by 5 bases, with 9 bases of the junction left unmatched. CDR1 DFQATT and CDR2 SNEGSKA come from the germline V gene (reference sequence). This CDR3 has 13 residues. The CDR3 protein is CSALLPGQYGYTF. Here the CDR3 DNA reads TGCAGTGCCCTACTACCGGGACAGTATGGCTACACCTTC.

The V call is TRBV10-3, the J call TRBJ2-5, with D perhaps matching TRBD1 or TRBD2 (6 bases each). The CDR3 is made up of 16 amino acids. Trimming pared 4 bases from V and 4 bases from J, leaving 19 bases between. Germline V gene lookup returns CDR1 ENHRY and CDR2 SYGVKD. CDR3 sequence reads: CAISGKGGVLRETQYF. In nucleotides, the CDR3 is TGTGCCATCAGTGGAAAGGGGGGCGTCCTGCGAGAGACCCAGTACTTC.

This clonotype has a handful of counts. V usage is TRBV5-4 and J usage is TRBJ1-1; D call uncertain. Germline CDR1 reads SGHNT; CDR2 reads YYREEE (reference sequence). Trimming removed 0 bases at V and 9 bases at J, with 9 bases between. CDR3 length: 12 amino acids. In nucleotides, the CDR3 is TGTGCCAGCAGCTTGGAGACGGGGAAAGCTTTCTTT. Encoded protein: CASSLETGKAFF.

The chain has TRBV9 and TRBJ2-5, with D perhaps matching TRBD2 (6 bases). CDR3 length equals 13 residues. V was trimmed by 2 bases and J by 7 bases, leaving 12 bases between them. The germline V gene has CDR1 SGDLS and CDR2 YYNGEE. The CDR3 loop reads CASSVEGLGTQYF. The CDR3 DNA reads TGTGCCAGCAGCGTGGAGGGCCTAGGGACCCAGTACTTC.

This clonotype was counted at least ten times. V gene TRBV11-2 combines with J gene TRBJ2-7; 9 positions match TRBD2. The CDR3 totals 15 residues. In germline, CDR1 is SGHAT, CDR2 FQNNGV. Germline trimming cut 3 bases from V and 3 bases from J; bases unmatched to any gene: 6. The CDR3 sequence is CASSFGSGGYYEQYV. The CDR3 region has the DNA TGTGCCAGCAGCTTCGGCAGCGGGGGGTACTACGAGCAGTACGTC.

Only a few counts were recorded for this clonotype. The chain combines TRBV15 with TRBJ2-3; D is ambiguous. The CDR3 consists of 17 residues. V was shortened by 1 base and J by 0 bases, with 14 bases between the two germline ends. Germline CDR1 LNHNV, CDR2 YYDKDF (reference sequence). This CDR3 reads CATSRAVTASSTDTQYF. The CDR3 nucleotides are TGTGCCACCAGCAGAGCCGTGACGGCGTCTAGCACAGATACGCAGTATTTT.

This clonotype has only a few counts. This rearrangement joins TRBV12-3 or TRBV12-4 to TRBJ1-2; possible D gene TRBD1, 6 bases. V lost 9 bases to trimming and J lost 8 bases, with 19 bases between them. The CDR3 runs to 13 residues. CDR3 DNA: TGTGCCAGTAGTACTACAGGGACTCAGGGCTACACCTTC. Amino acid sequence: CASSTTGTQGYTF.

This clonotype has a count of ten or more. This rearrangement joins TRBV12-3 or TRBV12-4 to TRBJ1-2, with 10 bases identical to TRBD1. J was trimmed by 7 bases and V by 6 bases; bases with no gene match: 5. The CDR3 runs to 13 residues. CDR3 region: CASSRTGGLGYTF. The CDR3 DNA is TGTGCCAGCAGCCGGACAGGGGGACTTGGCTACACCTTC.

Only a few counts were recorded for this clonotype. The chain couples TRBV5-1 to TRBJ2-7; D is undetermined. V lost 4 bases to trimming and J lost 0 bases, with 11 bases between them. CDR1 and CDR2 from the germline V gene are SGHRS and YFSETQ. This CDR3 is built from 14 residues. CDR3 sequence: CASSHGRSSYEQYF. The CDR3 nucleotides are TGCGCCAGCAGCCATGGGCGGAGCTCCTACGAGCAGTACTTC.

This clonotype was counted between two and nine times. The rearrangement joins TRBV7-2 to TRBJ2-7; D remains ambiguous. Trimming took off 3 bases at V and 1 base at J, with 10 bases between the two ends. CDR3 length: 14 residues. Germline CDR1 and CDR2: SGHTA and FQGNSA. CDR3 protein: CASSFPIRSYEQYF. In nucleotides, the CDR3 is TGTGCCAGCAGCTTCCCCATACGGTCCTACGAGCAGTACTTC.

A few counts support this clonotype. The V call is TRBV4-2, the J call TRBJ1-5; unclear D gene. CDR3 length: 14 residues. V was trimmed by 0 bases and J by 9 bases, leaving 12 bases between them. Germline values: CDR1 LGHNA, CDR2 YNFKEQ. The CDR3 protein is CASSQEASTPPQHF. CDR3 sequence (DNA): TGTGCCAGCAGCCAAGAAGCCAGCACGCCGCCCCAGCATTTT.

This clonotype occurred many times. J is TRBJ2-6 and V is TRBV27; 9 bases are a match to TRBD1. CDR3 size: 17 residues. The V and J ends lost 5 bases and 1 base, in that order; junction bases with no gene match: 6. Germline CDR1 reads MNHEY; CDR2 reads SMNVEV (reference sequence). CDR3 coding DNA: TGTGCCAGCAGTGTGGGACAGGGAAAGTCTGGGGCCAACGTCCTGACTTTC. It yields the protein CASSVGQGKSGANVLTF.

The V call is TRBV6-5, the J call TRBJ1-4; possible D gene TRBD1, 6 bases. The ends were cut back, 2 bases at V and 10 bases at J, with 11 bases in the middle. Germline V gives CDR1 MNHEY, CDR2 SVGAGI. This CDR3 contains 13 residues. CDR3 DNA: TGTGCCAGCAGTTACACCCCACAGGGAAAACTGTTTTTT. It encodes CASSYTPQGKLFF.

The rearrangement links TRBV18 to TRBJ2-7, with a tentative D call TRBD1 (7 bases). Germline V gene sequence: CDR1 KGHSH, CDR2 LQKENI. Trimming shortened V by 3 bases and J by 6 bases, and 15 bases separated the two germline ends. CDR3 length equals 14 residues. The DNA of the CDR3 is TGTGCCAGCTCACCGATGCAGGGGGAGGTCGAGCAGTACTTC. This encodes CASSPMQGEVEQYF. The full variable domain, in which reference TRBV18 and TRBJ2-7 provide the parts outside the CDR3, is NAGVMQNPRHLVRRRGQEARLRCSPMKGHSHVYWYRQLPEEGLKFMVYLQKENIIDESGMPKERFSAEFPKEGPSILRIQQVVRGDSAAYFCASSPMQGEVEQYFGPGTRLTVT.

The V gene is TRBV7-8, the J gene TRBJ2-1; possibly TRBD2 for D (5 bases). The CDR3 is 17 amino acids. Germline CDR1 and CDR2: SGHVS and FQNEAQ. V was pared by 6 bases and J by 2 bases, with 20 bases between. The CDR3 DNA follows: TGTGCCAGCAGGACTGCCATGGGAGCCATGCCCTACAATGAGCAGTTCTTC. As protein: CASRTAMGAMPYNEQFF.

This clonotype was observed a handful of times. The V and J genes are TRBV5-6 and TRBJ1-2; 8 positions agree with TRBD1. Germline CDR1 is SGHDT and CDR2 is YYEEEE. Germline trimming cut 4 bases from V and 4 bases from J; bases unmatched to any gene: 3. The CDR3 totals 13 residues. The CDR3 spells CASSRTGIYGYTF. The CDR3 coding sequence is TGTGCCAGCAGCCGGACAGGGATCTATGGCTACACCTTC.

This clonotype has a handful of counts. This sequence joins TRBV12-3 or TRBV12-4 and TRBJ1-5; D possibly corresponds to TRBD1 (5 bases). CDR3 length: 18 residues. Trimming pared 0 bases from V and 6 bases from J, leaving 21 bases between. The CDR3 nucleotides read TGTGCCAGCAGTTTAGCGAGGCGGGGCGTGGGAGGGATTCAGCCCCAGCATTTT. This encodes CASSLARRGVGGIQPQHF.

The sample holds many counts of this clonotype. The J gene is TRBJ2-5, the V gene TRBV6-2 or TRBV6-3, with D hard to call. The germline V gene has CDR1 MNHEY and CDR2 SVGEGT. V gave up 0 bases and J gave up 4 bases, with 9 bases separating them. The CDR3 sequence is 14 residues long. CDR3 DNA sequence: TGTGCCAGCAGTTACTCCGACCCAGGAGAGACCCAGTACTTC. It translates to CASSYSDPGETQYF.

The gene calls are TRBV18 and TRBJ2-3, with 10 bases that match TRBD2. V lost 0 bases, J lost 2 bases, and 5 bases stayed unmatched. The CDR3 sequence is 17 residues long. Germline loops: CDR1 KGHSH, CDR2 LQKENI. The CDR3 is CASSPPGAGGSTDTQYF. The CDR3 DNA reads as TGTGCCAGCTCACCACCGGGAGCGGGGGGGTCCACAGATACGCAGTATTTT. Using reference TRBV18 and TRBJ2-3 for the parts outside the CDR3, the full variable domain is NAGVMQNPRHLVRRRGQEARLRCSPMKGHSHVYWYRQLPEEGLKFMVYLQKENIIDESGMPKERFSAEFPKEGPSILRIQQVVRGDSAAYFCASSPPGAGGSTDTQYFGPGTRLTVL.

The chain is built from TRBV7-9 and TRBJ2-1; D unresolved. V was trimmed by 1 base and J by 9 bases, leaving 13 bases between them. The CDR3 has 14 residues. Germline-derived CDR1 and CDR2 are SEHNR and FQNEAQ (reference sequence). The chain's CDR3 is CASSLVSAVTEQFF. The CDR3 DNA is TGTGCCAGCAGCTTAGTTTCGGCTGTAACTGAGCAGTTCTTC.

This clonotype has ten or more counts. The V and J genes are TRBV4-2 and TRBJ2-3, with 9 positions matching TRBD2. The CDR3 contains 15 residues. The germline V gene encodes CDR1 LGHNA and CDR2 YNFKEQ. The V gene end was trimmed by 3 bases and the J gene end by 4 bases; junction bases not matched to a gene: 5. This CDR3 reads CASSQGAGGPDTQYF. CDR3 DNA: TGTGCCAGCAGCCAGGGAGCGGGGGGTCCAGATACGCAGTATTTT.

This chain joins TRBV6-1 and TRBJ2-7; 8 bases are shared with TRBD1. V shed 8 bases and J 0 bases; nucleotides not matched to a gene: 15. CDR3 length: 17 residues. The germline gives CDR1 MNHNS, CDR2 SASEGT. CDR3 DNA: TGTGCCAGCGCAGGGGGAGCCGGGACAGGCAACTCCTACGAGCAGTACTTC. Translation gives CASAGGAGTGNSYEQYF.

In the case of this clonotype: A much more abundant neighbour one base away suggests this may be a read error. This chain connects TRBV20-1 to TRBJ2-3; D is unclear. Germline values: CDR1 DFQATT, CDR2 SNEGSKA (reference sequence). Between the trimmed V and J ends, which lost 1 base and 4 bases, there was a span of 6 bases. CDR3 length equals 12 residues. The CDR3 is CSARGIPDTQYF. CDR3 DNA: TGCAGTGCTAGAGGTATCCCAGATACGCAGTATTTT.

This clonotype was observed many times. The chain couples TRBV4-3 to TRBJ1-5; D unclear. The CDR3 loop spans 13 amino acids. V lost 0 bases and J lost 7, with 7 bases in between. CDR1 and CDR2 (germline): LGHNA, YSLEER. The CDR3 DNA reads as TGCGCCAGCAGCCAAGAGGTGGGGCAGCCCCAGCATTTT. Translating gives CASSQEVGQPQHF.